One sample yielded the 27 T cell receptor beta chains listed below, sequenced in a study of T cell responses to AZD1222 COVID-19 vaccine. Generated by immunoSEQ multiplex PCR, the TCRdb table keeps only in-frame clones and is missing some. This sample has 65,000 to 85,000 clones, with 70% to 90% found just once. Sequencing was performed on peripheral blood, taken on day 0 of AZD1222 vaccination. These receptors were collected from an adult in good health.

This clone was found once. V usage is TRBV28 and J usage is TRBJ2-1; 8 positions match TRBD2. The CDR3 spans 16 residues. V dropped 4 bases and J dropped 4; count of bases not matched to a gene: 9. From germline, CDR1 is MDHEN and CDR2 SYDVKM. This CDR3 reads CASSSSGGGPYNEQFF. CDR3 coding DNA: TGTGCCAGCAGTTCCTCGGGGGGGGGCCCATACAATGAGCAGTTCTTC. Based on the CDR3 plus reference TRBV28 and TRBJ2-1, the full variable domain is DVKVTQSSRYLVKRTGEKVFLECVQDMDHENMFWYRQDPGLGLRLIYFSYDVKMKEKGDIPEGYSVSREKKERFSLILESASTNQTSMYLCASSSSGGGPYNEQFFGPGTRLTVL.

The rearrangement uses TRBV25-1 and TRBJ1-2; no definite D call. The CDR3 contains 13 residues. V lost 3 bases, J lost 6 bases, and 11 bases lay in between. Germline V gene sequence: CDR1 MGHDK, CDR2 SYGVNS. CDR3 coding DNA: TGTGCCAGCAGTGATCCGGGCCTCCATGGCTACACCTTC. As protein: CASSDPGLHGYTF.

The chain carries TRBV7-9 and TRBJ1-1; D gene uncertain. Germline V lookup: CDR1 SEHNR, CDR2 FQNEAQ (reference sequence). V was cut by 1 base and J by 0 bases, with 9 bases left in between. The CDR3 runs to 15 residues. CDR3 sequence: CASSLEAVVNTEAFF. CDR3 nucleotides: TGTGCCAGCAGCTTAGAGGCAGTGGTGAACACTGAAGCTTTCTTT.

CDR3: CASRSDGLWNEQFF. The CDR3 DNA follows: TGTGCCAGCAGGTCAGATGGTCTTTGGAATGAGCAGTTCTTC. The V gene is TRBV2, the J gene TRBJ2-1; D is ambiguous. Germline lookup yields CDR1 SNHLY and CDR2 FYNNEI. V lost 6 bases and J 7 bases, leaving 16 bases between the germline ends. The CDR3 covers 14 residues.

This chain uses TRBV18 with TRBJ2-3; 10 bases match TRBD2. This CDR3 spans 16 amino acids. Per the germline V gene, CDR1 is KGHSH and CDR2 is LQKENI. The trim removed 4 bases at V and 3 bases at J, leaving 7 bases unmatched. The CDR3 protein is CASSRLRAGGTDTQYF. CDR3 bases: TGTGCCAGCTCACGCCTGAGAGCGGGGGGGACAGATACGCAGTATTTT. Full variable domain (missing parts from reference TRBV18 and TRBJ2-3): NAGVMQNPRHLVRRRGQEARLRCSPMKGHSHVYWYRQLPEEGLKFMVYLQKENIIDESGMPKERFSAEFPKEGPSILRIQQVVRGDSAAYFCASSRLRAGGTDTQYFGPGTRLTVL.

The V call is TRBV12-3 or TRBV12-4, the J call TRBJ1-1; TRBD1 is a possible D gene (6 bases). Trimming removed 10 bases at V and 1 base at J, with 13 bases between. This CDR3 comprises 13 residues. CDR3 coding DNA: TGTGCCACCTCGGGGGCCTGGAACACTGAAGCTTTCTTT. This translates into CATSGAWNTEAFF.

This chain links TRBV7-9 with TRBJ1-5; the D is unclear. CDR3 length equals 15 residues. Per germline, CDR1 SEHNR and CDR2 FQNEAQ (reference sequence). With 5 bases removed from V and 1 base from J, the gap between germline ends came to 12 bases. This chain's CDR3 is CASSPGSSSNQPQHF. CDR3 bases: TGTGCCAGCAGCCCCGGCAGTTCGAGCAATCAGCCCCAGCATTTT. The entire variable domain, with the rest obtained from reference TRBV7-9 and TRBJ1-5, is as follows: DTGVSQNPRHKITKRGQNVTFRCDPISEHNRLYWYRQTLGQGPEFLTYFQNEAQLEKSRLLSDRFSAERPKGSFSTLEIQRTEQGDSAMYLCASSPGSSSNQPQHFGDGTRLSIL.

The table lists this clone with a few counts. CDR3 loop: CASVTFPIGELFF. The CDR3 DNA reads as TGTGCCAGCGTTACATTCCCAATCGGGGAGCTGTTTTTT. The chain is built from TRBV12-3 or TRBV12-4 and TRBJ2-2, with no clear D. The length of the CDR3 is 13 residues. V was pared by 8 bases and J by 7 bases, with 14 bases between.

This clone was detected once. The genes are TRBV6-5 and TRBJ2-1; the match to TRBD1 covers 10 bases. Trimming removed 6 bases from V and 7 bases from J; junction bases left unmatched: 6. Germline lookup yields CDR1 MNHEY and CDR2 SVGAGI. This CDR3 has 14 residues. CDR3 nucleotide sequence: TGTGCCAGCAGGAAGACAGGGGGCAAAAATGAGCAGTTCTTC. Protein sequence: CASRKTGGKNEQFF.

This chain links TRBV28 with TRBJ2-5; D might be TRBD1 (6 bases). Germline V gives CDR1 MDHEN, CDR2 SYDVKM. Trimming took 6 bases from V and 5 from J, leaving 10 bases between them. This CDR3 contains 12 residues. The CDR3: CASSQQGETQYF. CDR3 nucleotide sequence: TGTGCCAGCAGCCAACAGGGCGAGACCCAGTACTTC.

J is TRBJ2-2 and V is TRBV28; weak D call: TRBD1 (6 bases). This CDR3 comprises 18 residues. V was trimmed by 0 bases and J by 3 bases, leaving 17 bases between them. CDR1 is MDHEN, CDR2 SYDVKM, per germline. CDR3 protein: CASSLWPGQGSYTGELFF. The DNA for the CDR3 is TGTGCCAGCAGTTTATGGCCCGGGCAGGGGTCTTACACCGGGGAGCTGTTTTTT.

This chain connects TRBV7-2 to TRBJ1-1; 9 bases are shared with TRBD1. CDR3 size: 15 residues. CDR1 SGHTA and CDR2 FQGNSA come from the germline V gene. Losses at the gene ends were 3 bases for V and 4 bases for J; bases not matched to a gene: 6. The CDR3 DNA sequence: TGTGCCAGCAGCTTCTACAGGGGGCCGGCCACTGAAGCTTTCTTT. Translated, it gives CASSFYRGPATEAFF.

J is TRBJ1-6 and V is TRBV6-4, with TRBD1 matching over 12 bases. From germline, CDR1 is MRHNA and CDR2 SNTAGT. The CDR3 consists of 13 residues. CDR3 in DNA: TGTGCAGCGTTCGGGACAGGGGGCTCACCCCTCCACTTT. Its translation is CAAFGTGGSPLHF.

V and J are TRBV6-6 and TRBJ1-2; the match to TRBD1 covers 9 bases. The CDR3 has 12 residues. CDR1 is MNHNY and CDR2 is SVGAGI in the germline V gene (reference sequence). V gave up 6 bases and J gave up 8 bases; unmatched junction bases: 4. Here the CDR3 DNA reads TGTGCCAGCAGGGACAGGGGTTGGGGCTACACCTTC. Its translation is CASRDRGWGYTF.

This sequence joins TRBV6-6 and TRBJ2-7, with D tentatively TRBD1 (6 bases). The CDR3 totals 12 residues. The V and J ends lost 8 bases and 6 bases respectively, with 14 bases between them. The germline V gene has CDR1 MNHNY and CDR2 SVGAGI (reference sequence). This chain's CDR3 is CASEHRVGEQYF. The DNA of the CDR3 is TGTGCCAGCGAGCACAGGGTTGGCGAGCAGTACTTC.

The rearrangement joins TRBV6-2 or TRBV6-3 to TRBJ2-7; TRBD1 matches 10 bases. Losses at the gene ends were 0 bases for V and 2 bases for J; bases not matched to a gene: 4. The CDR3 length is 16 residues. Germline V CDR1 and CDR2: MNHEY, SVGEGT. CDR3 loop: CASSYSETGGPYEQYF. DNA for the CDR3: TGTGCCAGCAGTTACTCGGAGACAGGGGGCCCCTACGAGCAGTACTTC.

This clone was recorded only once. V gene TRBV2 combines with J gene TRBJ2-7, with D possibly TRBD1 on 5 matching bases. The CDR3 has 14 residues. Germline V gene data show CDR1 as SNHLY and CDR2 as FYNNEI. V lost 8 bases and J lost 3, with 17 bases in between. CDR3 protein: CASWGRDGLYEQYF. CDR3 DNA sequence: TGTGCCAGCTGGGGCAGGGATGGGCTCTACGAGCAGTACTTC.

This clone was found once. Relative to the germline gene, one junction end is altered; a read error may explain this. The rearrangement joins TRBV5-1 to TRBJ2-7, with D unclear. Germline values: CDR1 SGHRS, CDR2 YFSETQ. This CDR3 comprises 12 residues. The CDR3 region has the DNA TGCGCCAGCAGCTTGTTAGGGCAGGCGCTGCACTTC. It specifies CASSLLGQALHF.

The V and J genes are TRBV6-5 and TRBJ1-1; D possibly corresponds to TRBD1 (5 bases). Deletions cut 7 bases from V and 5 bases from J, with 17 bases between. The length of the CDR3 is 14 residues. Germline V gene data show CDR1 as MNHEY and CDR2 as SVGAGI. The CDR3 reads CASIGHAPQTEAFF. The CDR3 nucleotides are TGTGCCAGCATCGGACACGCCCCGCAAACTGAAGCTTTCTTT.

This clone came up a few times. The chain has TRBV5-4 and TRBJ1-2; D is perhaps TRBD1 (5 bases). The germline V and J ends were trimmed by 4 bases and 6 bases, with 13 bases remaining between them. The germline V gene encodes CDR1 SGHNT and CDR2 YYREEE (reference sequence). This CDR3 region has 13 residues. The CDR3 protein is CASSHSSGNGYTF. The CDR3 DNA sequence: TGTGCCAGCAGCCACAGTTCAGGGAATGGCTACACCTTC.

The CDR3 DNA reads TGTGCCAGCAGGCCGGGACAGGGAAACACTGAAGCTTTCTTT. Its translation is CASRPGQGNTEAFF. This chain connects TRBV6-4 to TRBJ1-1; 9 bases align to TRBD1. Germline trimming cut 6 bases from V and 2 bases from J; bases unmatched to any gene: 4. The CDR3 covers 14 residues. Germline lookup yields CDR1 MRHNA and CDR2 SNTAGT.

This clone was counted once. This chain links TRBV3-1 (or the pseudogene TRBV3-2) with TRBJ2-2, with 12 bases that match TRBD2. The CDR3 loop spans 16 amino acids. Germline CDR1 is LGHDT and CDR2 is YNNKEL (reference sequence). V lost 6 bases, J lost 2 bases, and 4 bases stayed unmatched. CDR3 sequence reads: CASRWTSGINTGELFF. The DNA of the CDR3 is TGTGCCAGCAGATGGACTAGCGGGATCAACACCGGGGAGCTGTTTTTT.

The chain links TRBV5-8 to TRBJ2-5; 9 positions match TRBD1. This CDR3 spans 13 amino acids. CDR1 is SGHTS and CDR2 is YDEGEE in the germline V gene. V lost 4 bases and J lost 4; bases outside the gene matches: 2. The CDR3 DNA is TGTGCCAGCAGCCCGGGACAGGGAGAGACCCAGTACTTC. Protein sequence: CASSPGQGETQYF.

J is TRBJ2-1 and V is TRBV7-8; TRBD2 matches 12 bases. Germline lookup yields CDR1 SGHVS and CDR2 FQNEAQ. CDR3 size: 16 residues. The V gene end was trimmed by 3 bases and the J gene end by 7 bases; junction bases not matched to a gene: 7. In DNA, the CDR3 is TGTGCCAGCAGCTTTATCCTAGCGGGGGGGCGAAATGAGCAGTTCTTC. Translating it yields CASSFILAGGRNEQFF.

The V call is TRBV12-3 or TRBV12-4, the J call TRBJ1-4; D is possibly TRBD1 (5 bases). The CDR3 covers 12 residues. V was shortened by 4 bases and J by 8 bases, with 8 bases between the two germline ends. The CDR3 coding sequence is TGTGCCAGCAGTTGGAGGGACGAAAAACTGTTTTTT. Protein product: CASSWRDEKLFF.

Here the CDR3 DNA reads TGCGCCAGCAGTCTTAGGAGCTACGAGCAGTACTTC. This codes for CASSLRSYEQYF. The chain links TRBV23-1 to TRBJ2-7; D is unresolved. TRBV23-1 is sorted into the ORF group, with uncertain function. Deletions cut 4 bases from V and 3 bases from J, with 7 bases between. The CDR3 is 12 residues long.

The chain joins TRBV12-3 or TRBV12-4 to TRBJ1-2; D gene ambiguous. V dropped 7 bases and J dropped 6 bases, with 15 bases sitting between them. CDR3 length: 13 amino acids. The chain's CDR3 is CASTLTGVHGYTF. The CDR3 nucleotides read TGTGCCAGCACTCTTACTGGGGTTCATGGCTACACCTTC.